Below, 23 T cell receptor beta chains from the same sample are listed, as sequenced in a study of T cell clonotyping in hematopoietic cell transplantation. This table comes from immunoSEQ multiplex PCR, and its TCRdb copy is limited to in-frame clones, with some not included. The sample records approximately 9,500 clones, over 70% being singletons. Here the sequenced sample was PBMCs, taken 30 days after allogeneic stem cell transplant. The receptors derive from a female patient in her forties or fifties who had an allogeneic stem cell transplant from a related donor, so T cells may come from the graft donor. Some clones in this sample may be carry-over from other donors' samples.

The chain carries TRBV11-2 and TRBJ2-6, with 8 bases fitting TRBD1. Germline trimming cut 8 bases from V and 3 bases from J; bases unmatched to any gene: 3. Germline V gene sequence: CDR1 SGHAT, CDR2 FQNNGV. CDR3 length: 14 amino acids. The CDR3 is CASETGVGANVLTF. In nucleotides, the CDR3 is TGTGCCAGCGAGACAGGGGTTGGGGCCAACGTCCTGACTTTC.

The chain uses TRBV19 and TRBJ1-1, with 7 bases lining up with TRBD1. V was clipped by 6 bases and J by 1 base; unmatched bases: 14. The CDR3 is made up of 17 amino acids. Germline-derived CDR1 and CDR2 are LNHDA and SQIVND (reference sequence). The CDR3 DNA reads TGTGCCAGTAGCCTTCGCTCGTCCGGGACAGAGAACACTGAAGCTTTCTTT. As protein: CASSLRSSGTENTEAFF.

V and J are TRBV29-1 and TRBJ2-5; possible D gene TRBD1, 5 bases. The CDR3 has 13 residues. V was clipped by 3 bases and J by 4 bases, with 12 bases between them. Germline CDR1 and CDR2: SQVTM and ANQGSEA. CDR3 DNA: TGCAGCGTTGAGATGGGGCAGGGAGAGACCCAGTACTTC. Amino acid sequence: CSVEMGQGETQYF.

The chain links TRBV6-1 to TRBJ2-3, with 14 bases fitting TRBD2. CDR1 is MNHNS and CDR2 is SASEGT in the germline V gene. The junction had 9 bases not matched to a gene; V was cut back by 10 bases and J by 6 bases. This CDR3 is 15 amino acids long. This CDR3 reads CATQGLAGGVDTQYF. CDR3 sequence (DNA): TGTGCCACCCAAGGACTAGCGGGAGGTGTGGATACGCAGTATTTT.

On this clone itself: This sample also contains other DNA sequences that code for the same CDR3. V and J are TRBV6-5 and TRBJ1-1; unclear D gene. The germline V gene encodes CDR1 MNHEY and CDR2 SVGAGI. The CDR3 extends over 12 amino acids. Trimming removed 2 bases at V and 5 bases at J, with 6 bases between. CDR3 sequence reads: CASSYAGTEAFF. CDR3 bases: TGTGCCAGCAGTTACGCAGGAACTGAAGCTTTCTTT.

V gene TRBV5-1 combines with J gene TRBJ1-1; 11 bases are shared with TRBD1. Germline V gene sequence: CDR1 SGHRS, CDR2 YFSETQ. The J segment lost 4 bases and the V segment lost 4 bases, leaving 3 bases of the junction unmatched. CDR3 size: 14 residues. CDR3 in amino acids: CASSPGTGGTEAFF. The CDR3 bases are TGCGCCAGCAGCCCTGGGACAGGGGGCACTGAAGCTTTCTTT.

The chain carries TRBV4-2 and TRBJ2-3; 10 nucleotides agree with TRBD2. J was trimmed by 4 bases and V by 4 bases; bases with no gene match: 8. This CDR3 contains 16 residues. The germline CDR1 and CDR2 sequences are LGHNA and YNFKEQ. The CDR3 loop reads CASSRVTSGTSDTQYF. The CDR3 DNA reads TGTGCCAGCAGCCGAGTAACTAGCGGGACATCAGATACGCAGTATTTT.

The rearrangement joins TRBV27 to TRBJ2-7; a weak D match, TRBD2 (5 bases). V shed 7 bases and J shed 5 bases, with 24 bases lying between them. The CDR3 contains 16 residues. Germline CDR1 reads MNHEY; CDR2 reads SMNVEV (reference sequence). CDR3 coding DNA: TGTGCCAGCACCCCTTTATCCGGGGAACGGGTCCACGAGCAGTACTTC. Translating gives CASTPLSGERVHEQYF.

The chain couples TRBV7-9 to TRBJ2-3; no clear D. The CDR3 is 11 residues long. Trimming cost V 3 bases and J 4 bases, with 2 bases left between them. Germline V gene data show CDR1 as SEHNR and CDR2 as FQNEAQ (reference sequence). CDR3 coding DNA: TGTGCCAGCAGCTTTTCAGATACGCAGTATTTT. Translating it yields CASSFSDTQYF.

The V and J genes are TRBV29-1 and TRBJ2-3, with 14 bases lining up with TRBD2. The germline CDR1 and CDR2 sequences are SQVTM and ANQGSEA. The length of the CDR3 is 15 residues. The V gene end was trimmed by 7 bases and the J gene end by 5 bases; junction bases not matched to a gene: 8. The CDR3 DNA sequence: TGCAGCGCCGAGGGACTAGCGGGAGTAGGAGATACGCAGTATTTT. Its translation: CSAEGLAGVGDTQYF.

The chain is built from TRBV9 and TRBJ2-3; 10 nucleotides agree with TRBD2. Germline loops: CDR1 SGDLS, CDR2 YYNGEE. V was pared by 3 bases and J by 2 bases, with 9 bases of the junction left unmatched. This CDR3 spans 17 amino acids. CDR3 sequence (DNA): TGTGCCAGCAGCGCGGTTACTAGCGGGAAGTCCACAGATACGCAGTATTTT. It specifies CASSAVTSGKSTDTQYF. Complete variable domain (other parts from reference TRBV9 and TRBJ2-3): DSGVTQTPKHLITATGQRVTLRCSPRSGDLSVYWYQQSLDQGLQFLIQYYNGEERAKGNILERFSAQQFPDLHSELNLSSLELGDSALYFCASSAVTSGKSTDTQYFGPGTRLTVL.

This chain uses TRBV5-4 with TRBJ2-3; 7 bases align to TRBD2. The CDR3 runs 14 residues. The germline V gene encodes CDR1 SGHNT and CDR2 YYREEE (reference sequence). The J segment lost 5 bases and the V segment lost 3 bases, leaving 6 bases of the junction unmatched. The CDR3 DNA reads TGTGCCAGCAGCTCGTTTACTAGCGAAGATACGCAGTATTTT. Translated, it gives CASSSFTSEDTQYF.

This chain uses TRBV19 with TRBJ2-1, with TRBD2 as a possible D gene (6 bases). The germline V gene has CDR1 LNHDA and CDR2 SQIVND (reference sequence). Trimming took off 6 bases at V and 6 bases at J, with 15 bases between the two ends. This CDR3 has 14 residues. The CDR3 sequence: CASRLVGGGNEQFF. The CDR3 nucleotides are TGTGCCAGTAGGCTCGTCGGGGGAGGCAATGAGCAGTTCTTC.

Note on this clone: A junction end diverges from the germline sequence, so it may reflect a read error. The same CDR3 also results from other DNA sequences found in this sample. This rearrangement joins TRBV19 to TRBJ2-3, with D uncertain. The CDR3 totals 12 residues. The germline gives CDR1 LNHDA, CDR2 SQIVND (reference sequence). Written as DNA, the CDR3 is TGTGCCAGTAGTTTAGACACAGATACGCAGTATTTT. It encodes CASSLDTDTQYF.

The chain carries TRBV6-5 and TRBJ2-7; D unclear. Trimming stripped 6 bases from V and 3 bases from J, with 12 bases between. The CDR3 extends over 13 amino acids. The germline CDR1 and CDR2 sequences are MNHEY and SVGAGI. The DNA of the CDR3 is TGTGCCAGCAGCCGCCGACAAGACTACGAGCAGTACTTC. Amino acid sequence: CASSRRQDYEQYF.

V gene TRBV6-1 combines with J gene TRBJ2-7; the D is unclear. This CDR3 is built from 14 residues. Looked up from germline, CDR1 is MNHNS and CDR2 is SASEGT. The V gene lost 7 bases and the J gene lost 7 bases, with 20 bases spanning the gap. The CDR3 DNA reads TGTGCCAGCATTCAGACTGGGGATGCTGGTGAGCAGTACTTC. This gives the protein CASIQTGDAGEQYF.

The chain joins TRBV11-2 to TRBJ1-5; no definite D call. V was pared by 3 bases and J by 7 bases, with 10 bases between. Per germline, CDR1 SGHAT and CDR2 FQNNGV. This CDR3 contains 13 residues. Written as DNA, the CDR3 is TGTGCCAGCAGCTTGGGTCTTGGCCAGCCCCAGCATTTT. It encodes CASSLGLGQPQHF.

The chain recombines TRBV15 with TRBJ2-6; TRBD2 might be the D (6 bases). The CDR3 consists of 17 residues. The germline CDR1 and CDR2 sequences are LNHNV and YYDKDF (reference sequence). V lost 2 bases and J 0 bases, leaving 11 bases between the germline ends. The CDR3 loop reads CATSRRGIRSGANVLTF. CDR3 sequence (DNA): TGTGCCACCAGCAGACGCGGGATCCGCTCTGGGGCCAACGTCCTGACTTTC.

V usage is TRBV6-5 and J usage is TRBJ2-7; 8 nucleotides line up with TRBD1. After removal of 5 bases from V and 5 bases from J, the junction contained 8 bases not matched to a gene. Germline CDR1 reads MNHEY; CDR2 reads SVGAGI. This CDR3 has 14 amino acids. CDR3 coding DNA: TGTGCCAGCAGTCGTACCCAGGGGGCTCACGAGCAGTACTTC. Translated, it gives CASSRTQGAHEQYF.

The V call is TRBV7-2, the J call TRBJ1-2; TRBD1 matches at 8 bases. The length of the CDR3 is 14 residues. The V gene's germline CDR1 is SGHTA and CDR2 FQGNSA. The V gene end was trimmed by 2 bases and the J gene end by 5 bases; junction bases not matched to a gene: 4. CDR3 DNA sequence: TGTGCCAGCAGCTTATCAGGGGGCGCGTATGGCTACACCTTC. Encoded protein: CASSLSGGAYGYTF.

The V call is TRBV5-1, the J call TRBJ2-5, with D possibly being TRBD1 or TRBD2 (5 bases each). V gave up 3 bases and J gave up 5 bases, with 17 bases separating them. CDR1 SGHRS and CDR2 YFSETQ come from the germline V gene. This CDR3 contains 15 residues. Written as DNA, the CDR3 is TGCGCCAGCAGCTGGGAGATTCAGGGTTCGGAGACCCAGTACTTC. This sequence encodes CASSWEIQGSETQYF.

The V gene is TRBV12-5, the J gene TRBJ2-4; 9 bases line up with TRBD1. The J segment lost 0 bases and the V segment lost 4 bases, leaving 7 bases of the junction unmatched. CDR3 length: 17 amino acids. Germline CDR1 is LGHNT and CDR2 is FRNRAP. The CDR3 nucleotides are TGTGCTAGTGGTTGGGGGACAGGGTCCCTAGCCAAAAACATTCAGTACTTC. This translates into CASGWGTGSLAKNIQYF.

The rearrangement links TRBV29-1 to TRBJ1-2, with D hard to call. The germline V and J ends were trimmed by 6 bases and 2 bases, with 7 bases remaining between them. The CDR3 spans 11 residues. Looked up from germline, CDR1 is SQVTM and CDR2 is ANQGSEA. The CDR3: CSVIMNYGYTF. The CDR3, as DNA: TGCAGCGTAATCATGAACTATGGCTACACCTTC. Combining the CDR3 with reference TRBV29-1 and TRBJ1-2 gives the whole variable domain SAVISQKPSRDICQRGTSLTIQCQVDSQVTMMFWYRQQPGQSLTLIATANQGSEATYESGFVIDKFPISRPNLTFSTLTVSNMSPEDSSIYLCSVIMNYGYTFGSGTRLTVV.